These 15 T cell receptor beta chains came from one sample sequenced in a study of OX40 agonist ivuxolimab in advanced cancers. Clones were read by immunoSEQ multiplex PCR, and TCRdb kept only the in-frame ones, dropping some. The sample consists of 40,000 to 45,000 clones, 70% to 85% of them appearing once. Here the sequenced sample was CD4+ or CD8+ T cells sorted from blood, taken in a trial of the OX40 agonist ivuxolimab. The origin of the receptors is an adult with an advanced solid tumor such as melanoma, head and neck, liver or kidney cancer.

Comments on this clone: Other nucleotide sequences from this sample produce the same CDR3. This sequence joins TRBV6-6 and TRBJ1-1; no definite D call. This CDR3 is 11 amino acids long. Germline CDR1 MNHNY, CDR2 SVGAGI (reference sequence). Deletions cut 4 bases from V and 8 bases from J, with 8 bases between. The CDR3 DNA follows: TGTGCCAGCAGTTTCGGGATCGAAGCTTTCTTT. This gives the protein CASSFGIEAFF.

The rearrangement links TRBV30 to TRBJ2-1, with 9 bases identical to TRBD1. With 5 bases clipped from V and 7 bases from J, the junction kept 6 bases outside the gene matches. Germline V gene sequence: CDR1 GTSNPN, CDR2 SVGIG (reference sequence). The CDR3 has 13 amino acids. CDR3 residues: CAWAGTGTNEQFF. In DNA form, the CDR3 reads TGTGCCTGGGCCGGGACAGGGACGAATGAGCAGTTCTTC.

The rearrangement uses TRBV9 and TRBJ2-1; 10 bases are a match to TRBD2. There are 15 residues in the CDR3. Germline V lookup: CDR1 SGDLS, CDR2 YYNGEE. After removal of 4 bases from V and 4 bases from J, the junction contained 5 bases not matched to a gene. The chain's CDR3 is CASSNSGGLYNEQFF. DNA for the CDR3: TGTGCCAGCAGCAATAGCGGGGGGCTGTACAATGAGCAGTTCTTC.

This clone was counted a few times. The chain combines TRBV7-9 with TRBJ2-1, with D unclear. The length of the CDR3 is 12 residues. Germline V gene sequence: CDR1 SEHNR, CDR2 FQNEAQ (reference sequence). Trimming pared 8 bases from V and 4 bases from J, leaving 9 bases between. As DNA, the CDR3 is TGTGCCAGCTCCGAGATTTACAATGAGCAGTTCTTC. It specifies CASSEIYNEQFF.

This clone appeared once. The chain is built from TRBV7-6 and TRBJ1-2; the match to TRBD1 covers 8 bases. CDR1 and CDR2 from the germline V gene are SGHVS and FNYEAQ. V shed 4 bases, J shed 7 bases, and the junction held 17 bases outside the gene matches. The CDR3 has 17 amino acids. This CDR3 reads CASSSRTGTGPRGGYTF. The CDR3 coding sequence is TGTGCCAGCAGCTCACGGACCGGGACAGGCCCTCGAGGTGGCTACACCTTC.

This chain connects TRBV28 to TRBJ2-3, with a weak D call TRBD2 (6 bases). With 5 bases removed from V and 1 base from J, the gap between germline ends came to 13 bases. The CDR3 has 15 residues. Looked up from germline, CDR1 is MDHEN and CDR2 is SYDVKM. CDR3 residues: CASSRRGPRTDTQYF. For the CDR3, the DNA is TGTGCCAGCAGTAGGAGGGGTCCTCGCACAGATACGCAGTATTTT.

The chain employs TRBV19 and TRBJ1-5; weak D call: TRBD1 (5 bases). The CDR3 runs 15 residues. Trimming took off 9 bases at V and 1 base at J, with 16 bases between the two ends. The V gene's germline CDR1 is LNHDA and CDR2 SQIVND (reference sequence). The CDR3: CASLATWGSNQPQHF. The CDR3 region has the DNA TGTGCCAGCCTAGCTACCTGGGGGAGCAATCAGCCCCAGCATTTT.

The chain is built from TRBV25-1 and TRBJ2-1; tentatively, D is TRBD1 (6 bases). Germline CDR1 is MGHDK and CDR2 is SYGVNS. V shed 6 bases and J shed 5 bases, with 11 bases lying between them. The CDR3 length is 13 residues. CDR3 in DNA: TGTGCCAGCAGAGGGGACACCCACAATGAGCAGTTCTTC. Translating gives CASRGDTHNEQFF.

This clone was observed a handful of times. Written as DNA, the CDR3 is TGTGCCAGCAGCTCCCTACAGGGACTCTCCTACGAGCAGTACTTC. Translation gives CASSSLQGLSYEQYF. V and J are TRBV5-4 and TRBJ2-7; the D gene could be TRBD1 or TRBD2 (6 bases each). This CDR3 region has 15 residues. V was shortened by 3 bases and J by 0 bases, with 13 bases between the two germline ends. The germline V gene has CDR1 SGHNT and CDR2 YYREEE (reference sequence).

V and J are TRBV21-1 and TRBJ1-1. TRBV21-1 is a pseudogene locus. The CDR3 runs 13 residues. The CDR3 sequence is CASSPLQGPEAFF. DNA for the CDR3: TGTGCCAGCAGCCCTTTACAAGGCCCTGAAGCTTTCTTT.

J is TRBJ2-1 and V is TRBV19; 15 positions match TRBD2. Germline CDR1 is LNHDA and CDR2 is SQIVND (reference sequence). The CDR3 length is 19 residues. With 4 bases clipped from V and 0 bases from J, the junction kept 7 bases outside the gene matches. CDR3 region: CASSKAGTSGRHSYNEQFF. In DNA, the CDR3 is TGTGCCAGTAGTAAGGCCGGGACTAGCGGGAGGCACTCCTACAATGAGCAGTTCTTC.

V usage is TRBV21-1 and J usage is TRBJ2-3; TRBD2 is taken as the D call from the table, unchecked against the DNA. TRBV21-1 is flagged as a pseudogene. The CDR3 length is 17 residues. The CDR3 nucleotides read TGTGCCAGCAGCACTTCACTAGCGGGGGAACCGACAGATACGCAGTATTTT. As protein: CASSTSLAGEPTDTQYF.

This clone has only one observation. This chain joins TRBV19 and TRBJ2-6; D is undetermined. The CDR3 sequence is 16 residues long. The germline V gene has CDR1 LNHDA and CDR2 SQIVND (reference sequence). V lost 7 bases and J lost 0, with 13 bases in between. The CDR3 reads CASTKVGHSGANVLTF. For the CDR3, the DNA is TGTGCCAGTACAAAGGTTGGCCACTCTGGGGCCAACGTCCTGACTTTC.

This chain joins TRBV5-1 and TRBJ2-1; a weak D match, TRBD2 (6 bases). Looked up from germline, CDR1 is SGHRS and CDR2 is YFSETQ. The V end lost 5 bases, the J end lost 0 bases, and 12 bases lay between the germline ends. The CDR3 sequence is 15 residues long. For the CDR3, the DNA is TGCGCCAGCAGTCGGAGGGAGAGCTCCTACAATGAGCAGTTCTTC. It codes for CASSRRESSYNEQFF.

The gene calls are TRBV12-5 and TRBJ1-4; a possible D gene is TRBD1 (5 bases). The CDR3 consists of 15 residues. The V end was cut by 6 bases, the J end by 0 bases, with 11 bases between. Germline V gene lookup returns CDR1 LGHNT and CDR2 FRNRAP. The CDR3 DNA reads TGTGCTAGTGGACCCCCAGGGACAACTAATGAAAAACTGTTTTTT. It codes for CASGPPGTTNEKLFF.